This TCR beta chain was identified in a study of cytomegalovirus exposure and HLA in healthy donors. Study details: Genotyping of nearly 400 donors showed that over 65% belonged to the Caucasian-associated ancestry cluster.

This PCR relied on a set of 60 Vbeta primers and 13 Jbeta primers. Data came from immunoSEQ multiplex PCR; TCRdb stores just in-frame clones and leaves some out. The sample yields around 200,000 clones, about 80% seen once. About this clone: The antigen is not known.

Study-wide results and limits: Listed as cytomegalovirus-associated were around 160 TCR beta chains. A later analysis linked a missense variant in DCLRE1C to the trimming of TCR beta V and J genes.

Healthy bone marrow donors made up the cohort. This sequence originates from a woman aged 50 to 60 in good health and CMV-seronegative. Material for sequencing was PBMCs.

For the CDR3, the DNA is TGTGCCAGCAGCAAACTCGGGGGGGCAGAGTACAATGAGCAGTTCTTC. Residues: CASSKLGGAEYNEQFF. The chain employs TRBV7-2 and TRBJ2-1; 8 nucleotides align to TRBD2. Germline-derived CDR1 and CDR2 are SGHTA and FQGNSA. With V trimmed by 5 bases and J by 4 bases, 10 bases remained unmatched. This CDR3 has 16 amino acids.